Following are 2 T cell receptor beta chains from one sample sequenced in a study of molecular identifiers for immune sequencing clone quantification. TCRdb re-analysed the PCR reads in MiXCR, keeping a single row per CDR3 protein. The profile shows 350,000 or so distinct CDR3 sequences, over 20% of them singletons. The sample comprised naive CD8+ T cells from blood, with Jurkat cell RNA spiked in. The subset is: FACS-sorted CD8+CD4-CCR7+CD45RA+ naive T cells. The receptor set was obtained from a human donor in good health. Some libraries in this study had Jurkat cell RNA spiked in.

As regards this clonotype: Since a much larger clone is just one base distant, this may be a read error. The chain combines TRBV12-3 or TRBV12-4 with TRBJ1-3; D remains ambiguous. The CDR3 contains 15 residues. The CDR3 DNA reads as TGTGCCAGCACCCGGTCGGGGAGCTCTAGAAACACCATATATTTT. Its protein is CASTRSGSSRNTIYF.

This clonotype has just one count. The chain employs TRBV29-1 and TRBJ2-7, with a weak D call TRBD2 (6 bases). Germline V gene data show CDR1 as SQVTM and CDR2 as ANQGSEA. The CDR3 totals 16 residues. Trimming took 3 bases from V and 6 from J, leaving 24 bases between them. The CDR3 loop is CSVEGTDLGGDCEQYF. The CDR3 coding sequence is TGCAGCGTTGAGGGGACCGACCTGGGAGGCGACTGCGAGCAGTACTTC.